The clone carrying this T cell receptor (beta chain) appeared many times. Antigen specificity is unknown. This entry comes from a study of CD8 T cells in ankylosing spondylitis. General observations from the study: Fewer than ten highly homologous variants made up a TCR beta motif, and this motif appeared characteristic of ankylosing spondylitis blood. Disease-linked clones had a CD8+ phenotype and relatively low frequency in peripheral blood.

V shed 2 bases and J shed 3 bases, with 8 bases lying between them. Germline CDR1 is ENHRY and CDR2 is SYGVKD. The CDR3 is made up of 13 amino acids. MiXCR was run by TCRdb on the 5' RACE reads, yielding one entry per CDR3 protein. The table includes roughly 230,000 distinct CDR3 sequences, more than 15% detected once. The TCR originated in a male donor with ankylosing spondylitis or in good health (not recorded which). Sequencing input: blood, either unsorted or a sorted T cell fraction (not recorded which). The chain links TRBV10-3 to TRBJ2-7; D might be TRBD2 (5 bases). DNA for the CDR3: TGTGCCATCAGTGAGATGGAGGTCTACGAGCAGTACTTC. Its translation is CAISEMEVYEQYF.